This TCR beta chain was recorded in a study of cytomegalovirus exposure and HLA in healthy donors. The CDR3 is made up of 15 amino acids. Losses at the gene ends were 5 bases for V and 9 bases for J; bases not matched to a gene: 8. CDR1 and CDR2 (germline): SGHDN, FVKESK. In the PCR, 60 Vbeta and 13 Jbeta primers were used. This table comes from immunoSEQ multiplex PCR, and its TCRdb copy is limited to in-frame clones, with some not included. The sample yields around 140,000 clones, over 65% seen once. This receptor was identified in a man between 40 and 49 years old in good health and CMV-seropositive. This chain joins TRBV14 and TRBJ2-1; 12 positions agree with TRBD2. The sequencing input was PBMCs. The CDR3 loop reads CASSVLAGGPGEQFF. The CDR3 bases are TGTGCCAGCAGCGTTCTAGCGGGAGGGCCGGGTGAGCAGTTCTTC.